This is a list of T cell receptor beta chains from one sample in a study of cytomegalovirus exposure and HLA in healthy donors. This table comes from immunoSEQ multiplex PCR, and its TCRdb copy is limited to in-frame clones, with some not included. There are about 77,000 clones in the sample, with roughly an eighth held by the top ten. Sequenced input: PBMCs. Receptor source: a man between 50 and 59 years old in good health and CMV-seropositive. Both conserved end residues are part of each CDR3. The D gene is left open where the match is weak.

j_call,d_call,v_call,cdr3_nt,cdr3_aa
TRBJ2-7,NA,TRBV6-1,TGTGCCAGCAGTGAAAGATTTGCAGGCGTTTCCTACGAGCAGTACTTC,CASSERFAGVSYEQYF
TRBJ2-1,NA,TRBV5-1,TGCGCCAGCAGCCTCACCGGGAGAGGGGTTGAGCAGTTCTTC,CASSLTGRGVEQFF
TRBJ1-2,NA,TRBV7-9,TGTGCCAGCAGCGGAGACGGGGATGGCTATGGCTACACCTTC,CASSGDGDGYGYTF
TRBJ1-2,NA,TRBV11-2,TGTGCCAGCAGCTTAGATCGTAGGGGAGGAGACTATGGCTACACCTTC,CASSLDRRGGDYGYTF
TRBJ1-1,NA,TRBV5-1,TGCGCCAGCAGCTTGACGGGGAACACTGAAGCTTTCTTT,CASSLTGNTEAFF
TRBJ1-3,NA,TRBV5-4,TGTGCCAGCAGCTCACAACAGAGCTCTGGAAACACCATATATTTT,CASSSQQSSGNTIYF
TRBJ2-2,NA,TRBV7-2,TGTGCCAGCAGCCTACTAACCGCGAACACCGGGGAGCTGTTTTTT,CASSLLTANTGELFF
TRBJ1-1,TRBD1,TRBV7-8,TGTGCCAGCAGCTTAAAGGGGGCGGAGGCCACTGAAGCTTTCTTT,CASSLKGAEATEAFF
TRBJ1-3,NA,TRBV30,TGTGCCTGGAAAGGGGCCTTCTCTGGAAACACCATATATTTT,CAWKGAFSGNTIYF
TRBJ1-5,TRBD1,TRBV28,TGTGCGATACAGGGGGGCAATCAGCCCCAGCATTTT,CAIQGGNQPQHF
TRBJ1-2,TRBD1,TRBV5-1,TGCGCCAGCAGCCTTTCGGGGACAGGGGAAGGCTACACCTTC,CASSLSGTGEGYTF
TRBJ1-5,NA,TRBV30,TGTGCCTGGAGTCATTACAGGGCATCACAGCCCCAGCATTTT,CAWSHYRASQPQHF
TRBJ2-3,TRBD2,TRBV27,TGTGCCAGCTGTTACGGGGGGGCTGGCACAGATACGCAGTATTTT,CASCYGGAGTDTQYF
TRBJ2-1,TRBD2,TRBV2,TGTGCCAGCGGCCCACTAGCGGGGGGCCTAGGGGAGCAGTTCTTC,CASGPLAGGLGEQFF